This T cell receptor beta chain is drawn from a study of T cell responses to AZD1222 COVID-19 vaccine. The repertoire was sequenced with immunoSEQ multiplex PCR; TCRdb's copy has only in-frame clones and lacks some. The profile covers over 45,000 clones, with 80% to 90% appearing a single time and less than 15% taken by the ten largest. Trimming took off 0 bases at V and 8 bases at J, with 14 bases between the two ends. The germline CDR1 and CDR2 sequences are SGHRS and YFSETQ. The CDR3 is made up of 15 amino acids. The specimen comprised peripheral blood, sampled on day 0 of AZD1222 vaccination. This sequence joins TRBV5-1 and TRBJ1-4; the D gene is possibly TRBD1 (5 bases). This receptor was taken from an adult in good health. As DNA, the CDR3 is TGCGCCAGCAGCTTGGAGGGGTCTCGGTTCGAAAAACTGTTTTTT. Protein: CASSLEGSRFEKLFF.